The next 21 T cell receptor beta chains were all read from a single sample in a study of T-cell reconstitution after alpha-beta-depleted transplantation in children. Unique molecular identifiers tagged the TCRbeta library. TCRdb fed the PCR reads into MiXCR, producing one record per CDR3 protein. Here the sample spans 190,000 or so distinct CDR3 sequences, about 6.3% being singletons. This specimen was PBMCs from the stem cell graft donor, taken from the stem cell graft. Receptors originate from a human donor who donated a stem cell graft to a child with Wiskott-Aldrich syndrome.

Notes on this clonotype: The junction departs from germline at one end; a sequencing error may be responsible. This rearrangement joins TRBV7-9 to TRBJ2-3; a possible D gene is TRBD1 (6 bases). The CDR3 is 14 amino acids. Germline CDR1 SEHNR, CDR2 FQNEAQ (reference sequence). CDR3 DNA: TGCAAACTGGGGGACATCGGGACCACAGATACGCAGTATTTT. Its translation is CKLGDIGTTDTQYF.

This clonotype was counted at least ten times. The V gene is TRBV5-1, the J gene TRBJ1-3; D call uncertain. The germline V gene encodes CDR1 SGHRS and CDR2 YFSETQ. Trimming took off 0 bases at V and 2 bases at J, with 12 bases between the two ends. The CDR3 consists of 16 residues. Here the CDR3 reads CASSLEGSLPGNTIYF. CDR3 coding DNA: TGCGCCAGCAGCTTGGAAGGATCGCTACCTGGAAACACCATATATTTT.

This clonotype was seen at least ten times. The V call is TRBV12-3 or TRBV12-4, the J call TRBJ1-5; 8 positions agree with TRBD1. The CDR3 consists of 14 residues. V gave up 7 bases and J gave up 5 bases; unmatched junction bases: 7. For the CDR3, the DNA is TGTGCCAGCAATGACAGGGGCTTAGATCAGCCCCAGCATTTT. Its protein is CASNDRGLDQPQHF.

This clonotype was seen repeatedly, ten times or more. The J gene is TRBJ2-2, the V gene TRBV7-8; no firm D call. V dropped 10 bases and J dropped 5 bases, with 5 bases sitting between them. The V gene's germline CDR1 is SGHVS and CDR2 FQNEAQ. The CDR3 has 10 amino acids. The CDR3 reads CAILTGELFF. Written as DNA, the CDR3 is TGTGCCATCTTGACCGGGGAGCTGTTTTTT. The full variable domain, completed using reference TRBV7-8 and TRBJ2-2, is GAGVSQSPRYKVAKRGQDVALRCDPISGHVSLFWYQQALGQGPEFLTYFQNEAQLDKSGLPSDRFFAERPEGSVSTLKIQRTQQEDSAVYLCAILTGELFFGEGSRLTVL.

The rearrangement joins TRBV12-3 or TRBV12-4 to TRBJ2-7; TRBD2 matches at 13 bases. V lost 5 bases and J lost 5; bases outside the gene matches: 6. CDR3 length: 15 residues. This chain's CDR3 is CASSLRTSGRHEQYF. The CDR3 nucleotides read TGTGCCAGCAGTCTCAGGACTAGCGGGAGACACGAGCAGTACTTC.

This clonotype came up a few times. This rearrangement joins TRBV2 to TRBJ1-2; 7 nucleotides agree with TRBD1. Germline CDR1 and CDR2: SNHLY and FYNNEI. There are 14 residues in the CDR3. V lost 6 bases and J lost 2; bases outside the gene matches: 6. The CDR3 protein is CASSATGQNYGYTF. The CDR3 DNA reads TGTGCCAGCAGCGCCACGGGACAGAACTATGGCTACACCTTC. Filled out from reference TRBV2 and TRBJ1-2, the complete variable domain reads EPEVTQTPSHQVTQMGQEVILRCVPISNHLYFYWYRQILGQKVEFLVSFYNNEISEKSEIFDDQFSVERPDGSNFTLKIRSTKLEDSAMYFCASSATGQNYGYTFGSGTRLTVV.

This clonotype was counted at least ten times. V and J are TRBV12-3 or TRBV12-4 and TRBJ1-5, with 7 nucleotides matching TRBD1. V shed 2 bases, J shed 6 bases, and the junction held 7 bases outside the gene matches. The CDR3 is made up of 15 amino acids. CDR3 sequence (DNA): TGTGCCAGCAGTTTATCAGGGGGGGGTGGTCAGCCCCAGCATTTT. Protein product: CASSLSGGGGQPQHF.

This clonotype was recorded at least ten times. The CDR3: CASSLLEGVGDGELFF. The CDR3 coding sequence is TGTGCCAGCAGTTTATTGGAGGGGGTTGGGGACGGGGAGCTGTTTTTT. The V and J genes are TRBV27 and TRBJ2-2; D may be TRBD1 or TRBD2 (6 bases each). Germline lookup yields CDR1 MNHEY and CDR2 SMNVEV (reference sequence). The CDR3 is made up of 16 amino acids. The V end was cut by 1 base, the J end by 7 bases, with 16 bases between.

This clonotype showed up many times. The chain joins TRBV7-6 to TRBJ2-1; 10 nucleotides align to TRBD2. CDR1 and CDR2 from the germline V gene are SGHVS and FNYEAQ. V lost 7 bases and J lost 7; bases outside the gene matches: 13. There are 16 residues in the CDR3. CDR3 sequence reads: CASTRESGGAVNEQFF. The DNA for the CDR3 is TGTGCCAGCACCCGAGAGAGCGGGGGGGCTGTAAATGAGCAGTTCTTC.

The chain recombines TRBV5-8 with TRBJ2-7; D remains ambiguous. The CDR3 extends over 14 amino acids. The ends were cut back, 6 bases at V and 2 bases at J, with 15 bases in the middle. CDR1 and CDR2 from the germline V gene are SGHTS and YDEGEE. The CDR3: CASTRSRFPYEQYF. CDR3 bases: TGTGCCAGCACCCGGTCACGGTTCCCCTACGAGCAGTACTTC.

This clonotype was picked up many times. The V gene is TRBV27, the J gene TRBJ2-7, with no clear D. The CDR3 is 16 amino acids. Germline CDR1 reads MNHEY; CDR2 reads SMNVEV (reference sequence). The V end was cut by 3 bases, the J end by 0 bases, with 15 bases between. DNA for the CDR3: TGTGCCAGCAGTTTCACGATCGGACCTACCTCCTACGAGCAGTACTTC. It translates to CASSFTIGPTSYEQYF.

This clonotype was detected ten times or more. The chain employs TRBV5-1 and TRBJ1-1; no definite D call. The V and J ends lost 1 base and 0 bases respectively, with 7 bases between them. This CDR3 region has 14 residues. Germline lookup yields CDR1 SGHRS and CDR2 YFSETQ. The CDR3 loop reads CASSLFAVNTEAFF. In DNA form, the CDR3 reads TGCGCCAGCAGCTTGTTCGCTGTGAACACTGAAGCTTTCTTT.

This clonotype was detected ten times or more. CDR3 protein: CSVDEAYSYEQYF. The CDR3 DNA reads TGCAGCGTTGACGAGGCCTACTCCTACGAGCAGTACTTC. This chain uses TRBV29-1 with TRBJ2-7; D gene ambiguous. Trimming shortened V by 3 bases and J by 0 bases, and 9 bases separated the two germline ends. Germline V gene lookup returns CDR1 SQVTM and CDR2 ANQGSEA. CDR3 length: 13 residues.

At least ten counts were recorded for this clonotype. The V gene is TRBV29-1, the J gene TRBJ2-1, with D possibly matching TRBD2 (6 bases). V shed 7 bases and J shed 8 bases, with 12 bases lying between them. The CDR3 sequence is 11 residues long. Looked up from germline, CDR1 is SQVTM and CDR2 is ANQGSEA. The CDR3 loop reads CSGGVGDEQFF. The CDR3 coding sequence is TGCAGCGGGGGGGTGGGGGATGAGCAGTTCTTC.

This clonotype was observed at least ten times. CDR3 nucleotides: TGTGCCAGCAGCTTAGGAAGGAACTTCGGCTACAATGAGCAGTTCTTC. Translated, it gives CASSLGRNFGYNEQFF. The chain combines TRBV11-2 with TRBJ2-1; D gene uncertain. V was cut by 1 base and J by 3 bases, with 13 bases left in between. Germline V gene lookup returns CDR1 SGHAT and CDR2 FQNNGV. The CDR3 totals 16 residues.

This clonotype was seen repeatedly, ten times or more. The rearrangement joins TRBV5-1 to TRBJ2-7, with D uncertain. With 4 bases removed from V and 2 bases from J, the gap between germline ends came to 10 bases. CDR3 length equals 13 residues. CDR1 SGHRS and CDR2 YFSETQ come from the germline V gene. The CDR3 reads CASSVDGTYEQYF. For the CDR3, the DNA is TGCGCCAGCAGCGTGGACGGAACCTACGAGCAGTACTTC.

This clonotype was seen at least ten times. The chain is built from TRBV12-3 or TRBV12-4 and TRBJ2-1; D is unresolved. CDR3 size: 16 residues. The V end was cut by 3 bases, the J end by 0 bases, with 12 bases between. The CDR3 reads CASSFERTGSYNEQFF. In nucleotides, the CDR3 is TGTGCCAGCAGTTTCGAGAGAACTGGCTCCTACAATGAGCAGTTCTTC.

This clonotype was detected a few times. V gene TRBV7-2 combines with J gene TRBJ2-1, with 8 positions matching TRBD2. This CDR3 is built from 17 residues. J gave up 3 bases and V 8 bases, and 15 bases lay outside the gene matches. Per germline, CDR1 SGHTA and CDR2 FQGNSA. For the CDR3, the DNA is TGTGCCAGCGCGACCAGCGGGAGACAATACAGCTACAATGAGCAGTTCTTC. Its protein is CASATSGRQYSYNEQFF.

This clonotype was seen more than once but under ten times. The V gene is TRBV5-8, the J gene TRBJ2-5, with D possibly being TRBD2 (5 bases). Germline V gene data show CDR1 as SGHTS and CDR2 as YDEGEE. The CDR3 contains 16 residues. V was cut by 4 bases and J by 2 bases, with 18 bases left in between. The CDR3 nucleotides read TGTGCCAGCAGCAATATCCAAGGCCGGGGTCAAGAGACCCAGTACTTC. It encodes CASSNIQGRGQETQYF.

This clonotype was found many times. The chain recombines TRBV5-1 with TRBJ2-1; 9 bases fit TRBD2. CDR1 SGHRS and CDR2 YFSETQ come from the germline V gene. J gave up 9 bases and V 5 bases, and 9 bases lay outside the gene matches. This CDR3 comprises 14 residues. The DNA for the CDR3 is TGCGCCAGCAGAGATTTAGCGGGAGCGCGTGAGCAGTTCTTC. Protein product: CASRDLAGAREQFF.

This clonotype was detected a few times. The gene calls are TRBV2 and TRBJ1-3; D uncertain. Germline V gene data show CDR1 as SNHLY and CDR2 as FYNNEI. CDR3 size: 12 residues. V dropped 3 bases and J dropped 3 bases, with 3 bases sitting between them. Written as DNA, the CDR3 is TGTGCCAGCAGTGACCGTGGAAACACCATATATTTT. Translated: CASSDRGNTIYF.